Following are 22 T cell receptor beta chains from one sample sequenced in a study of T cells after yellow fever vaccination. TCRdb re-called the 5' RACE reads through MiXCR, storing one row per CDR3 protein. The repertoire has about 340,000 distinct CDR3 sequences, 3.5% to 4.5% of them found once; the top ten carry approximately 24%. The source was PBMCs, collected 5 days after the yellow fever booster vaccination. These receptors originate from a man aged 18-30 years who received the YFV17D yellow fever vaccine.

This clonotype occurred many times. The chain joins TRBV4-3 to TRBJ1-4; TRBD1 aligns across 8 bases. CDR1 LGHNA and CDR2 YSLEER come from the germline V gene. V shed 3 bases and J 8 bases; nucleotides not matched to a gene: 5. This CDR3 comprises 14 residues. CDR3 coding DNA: TGCGCCAGCAGCCAGACAGGGGTGCCAGAAAAACTGTTTTTT. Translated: CASSQTGVPEKLFF.

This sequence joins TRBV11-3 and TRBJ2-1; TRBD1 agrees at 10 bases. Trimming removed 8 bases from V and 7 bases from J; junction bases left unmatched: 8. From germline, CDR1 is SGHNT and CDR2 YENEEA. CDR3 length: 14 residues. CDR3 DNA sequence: TGTGCCAGCTCTCCACGGGACAGGGGTAATGAGCAGTTCTTC. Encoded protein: CASSPRDRGNEQFF.

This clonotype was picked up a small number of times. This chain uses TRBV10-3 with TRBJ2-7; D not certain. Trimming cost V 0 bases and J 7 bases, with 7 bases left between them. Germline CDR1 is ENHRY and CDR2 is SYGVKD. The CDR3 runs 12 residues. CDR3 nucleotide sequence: TGTGCCATCAGTGAGTCGGTCGGTGAGCAGTACGTC. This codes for CAISESVGEQYV.

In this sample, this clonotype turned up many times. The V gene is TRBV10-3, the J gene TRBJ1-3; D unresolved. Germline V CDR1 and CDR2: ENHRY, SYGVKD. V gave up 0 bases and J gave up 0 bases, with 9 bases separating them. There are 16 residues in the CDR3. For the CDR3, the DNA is TGTGCCATCAGTGAGTCGCCGTCGGGCTCTGGAAACACCATATATTTT. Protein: CAISESPSGSGNTIYF.

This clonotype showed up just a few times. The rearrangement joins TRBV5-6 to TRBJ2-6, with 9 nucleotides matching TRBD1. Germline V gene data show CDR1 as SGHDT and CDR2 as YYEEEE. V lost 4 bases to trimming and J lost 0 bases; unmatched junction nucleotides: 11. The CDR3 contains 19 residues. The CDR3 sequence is CASSPIDRGALSGANVLTF. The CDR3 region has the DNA TGTGCCAGCAGCCCCATAGACAGGGGGGCTCTCTCTGGGGCCAACGTCCTGACTTTC. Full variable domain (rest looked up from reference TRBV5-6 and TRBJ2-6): DAGVTQSPTHLIKTRGQQVTLRCSPKSGHDTVSWYQQALGQGPQFIFQYYEEEERQRGNFPDRFSGHQFPNYSSELNVNALLLGDSALYLCASSPIDRGALSGANVLTFGAGSRLTVL.

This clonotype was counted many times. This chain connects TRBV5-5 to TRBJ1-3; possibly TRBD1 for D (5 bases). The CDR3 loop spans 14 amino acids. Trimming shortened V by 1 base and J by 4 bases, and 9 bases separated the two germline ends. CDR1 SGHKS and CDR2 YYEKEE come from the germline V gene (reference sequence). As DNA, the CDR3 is TGTGCCAGCAGCTTGATCGACAGAGGAAACACCATATATTTT. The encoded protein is CASSLIDRGNTIYF.

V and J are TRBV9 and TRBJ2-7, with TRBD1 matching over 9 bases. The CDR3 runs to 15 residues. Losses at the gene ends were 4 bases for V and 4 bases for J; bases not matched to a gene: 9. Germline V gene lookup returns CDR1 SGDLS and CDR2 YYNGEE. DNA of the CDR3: TGTGCCAGCAGCCCGAGCGGGACAGGGAATTACGAGCAGTACTTC. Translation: CASSPSGTGNYEQYF.

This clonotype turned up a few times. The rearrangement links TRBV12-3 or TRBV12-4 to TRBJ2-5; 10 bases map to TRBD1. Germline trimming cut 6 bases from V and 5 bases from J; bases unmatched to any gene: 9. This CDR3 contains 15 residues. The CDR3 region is CASSPSTGGGETQYF. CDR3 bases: TGTGCCAGCAGCCCCTCGACAGGGGGCGGTGAGACCCAGTACTTC.

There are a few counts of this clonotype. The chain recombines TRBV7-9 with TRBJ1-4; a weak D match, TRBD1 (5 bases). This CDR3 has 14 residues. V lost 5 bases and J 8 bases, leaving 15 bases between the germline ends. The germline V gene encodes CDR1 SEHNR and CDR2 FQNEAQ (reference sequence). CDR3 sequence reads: CASSRGLEGEKLFF. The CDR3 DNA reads TGTGCCAGCAGCCGGGGACTCGAGGGGGAAAAACTGTTTTTT.

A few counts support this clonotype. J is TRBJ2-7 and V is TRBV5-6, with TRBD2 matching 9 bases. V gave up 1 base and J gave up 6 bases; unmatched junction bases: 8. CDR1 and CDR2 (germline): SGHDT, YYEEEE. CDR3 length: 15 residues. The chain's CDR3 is CASSLLAGGPSEQYV. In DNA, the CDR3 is TGTGCCAGCAGCTTGCTGGCGGGGGGGCCATCCGAGCAGTACGTC.

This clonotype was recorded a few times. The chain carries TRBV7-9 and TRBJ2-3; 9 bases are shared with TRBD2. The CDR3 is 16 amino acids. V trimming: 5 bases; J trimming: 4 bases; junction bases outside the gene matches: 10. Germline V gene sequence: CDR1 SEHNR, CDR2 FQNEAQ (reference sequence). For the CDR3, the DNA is TGTGCCAGCAGCGGAGAACTAGCGGGTCCCGCAGATACGCAGTATTTT. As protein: CASSGELAGPADTQYF.

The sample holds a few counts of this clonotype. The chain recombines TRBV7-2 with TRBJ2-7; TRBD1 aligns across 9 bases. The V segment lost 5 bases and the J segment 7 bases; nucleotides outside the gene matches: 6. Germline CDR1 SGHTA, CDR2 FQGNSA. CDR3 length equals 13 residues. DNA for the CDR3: TGTGCCAGCAGCGCCTACAGGGGGCAAGAGCAGTACGTC. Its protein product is CASSAYRGQEQYV.

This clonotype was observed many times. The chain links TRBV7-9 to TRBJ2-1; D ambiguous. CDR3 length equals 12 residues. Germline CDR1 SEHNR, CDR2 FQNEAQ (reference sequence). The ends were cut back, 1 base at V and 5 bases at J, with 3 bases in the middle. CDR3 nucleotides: TGTGCCAGCAGCTTAGATCACAATGAGCAGTTCTTC. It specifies CASSLDHNEQFF.

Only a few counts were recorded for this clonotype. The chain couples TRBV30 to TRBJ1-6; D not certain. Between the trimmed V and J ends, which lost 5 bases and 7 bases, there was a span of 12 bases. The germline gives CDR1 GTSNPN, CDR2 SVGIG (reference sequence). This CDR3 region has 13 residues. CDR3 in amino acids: CAWGVIGNSPLHF. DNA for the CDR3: TGTGCCTGGGGGGTTATTGGGAATTCACCCCTCCACTTT. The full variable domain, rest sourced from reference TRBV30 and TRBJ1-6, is SQTIHQWPATLVQPVGSPLSLECTVEGTSNPNLYWYRQAAGRGLQLLFYSVGIGQISSEVPQNLSASRPQDRQFILSSKKLLLSDSGFYLCAWGVIGNSPLHFGNGTRLTVT.

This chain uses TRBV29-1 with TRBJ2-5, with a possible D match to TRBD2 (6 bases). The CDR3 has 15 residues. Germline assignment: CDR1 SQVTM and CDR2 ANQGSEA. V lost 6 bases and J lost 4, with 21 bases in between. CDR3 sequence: CSVVISGDQGETQYF. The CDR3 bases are TGCAGCGTAGTCATCTCGGGGGACCAGGGAGAGACCCAGTACTTC.

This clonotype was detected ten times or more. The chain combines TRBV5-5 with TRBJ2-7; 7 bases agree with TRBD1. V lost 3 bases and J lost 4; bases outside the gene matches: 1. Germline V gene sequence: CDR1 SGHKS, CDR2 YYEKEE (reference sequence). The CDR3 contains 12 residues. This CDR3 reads CASSYRGYEQYV. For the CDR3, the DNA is TGTGCCAGCAGCTACAGGGGTTACGAGCAGTACGTC.

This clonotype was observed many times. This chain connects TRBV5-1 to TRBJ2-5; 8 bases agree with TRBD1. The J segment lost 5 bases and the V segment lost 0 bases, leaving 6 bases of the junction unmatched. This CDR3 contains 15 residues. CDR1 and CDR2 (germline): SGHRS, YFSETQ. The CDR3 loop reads CASSLGGRGRETQYF. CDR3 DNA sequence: TGCGCCAGCAGCTTGGGGGGCAGGGGGCGTGAGACCCAGTACTTC.

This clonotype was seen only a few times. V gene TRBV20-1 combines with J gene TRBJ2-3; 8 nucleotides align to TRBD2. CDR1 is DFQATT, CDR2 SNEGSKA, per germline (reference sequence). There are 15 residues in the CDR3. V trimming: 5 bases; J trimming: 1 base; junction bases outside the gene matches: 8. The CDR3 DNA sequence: TGCAGTGCTCTCGCTTCGACTAGCGGCACAGATACGCAGTATTTT. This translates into CSALASTSGTDTQYF.

CDR3 loop: CASSSKTDTQYF. The CDR3 bases are TGTGCCAGCAGCAGCAAAACAGATACGCAGTATTTT. The chain uses TRBV7-9 and TRBJ2-3; D is unresolved. The V end was cut by 5 bases, the J end by 3 bases, with 6 bases between. The CDR3 runs to 12 residues. From germline, CDR1 is SEHNR and CDR2 FQNEAQ (reference sequence).

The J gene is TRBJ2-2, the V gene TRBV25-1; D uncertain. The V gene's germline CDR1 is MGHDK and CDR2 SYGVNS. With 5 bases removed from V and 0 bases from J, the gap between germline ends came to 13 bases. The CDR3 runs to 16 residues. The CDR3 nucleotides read TGTGCCAGCAGTCGGCTCCCGAGCTCGAACACCGGGGAGCTGTTTTTT. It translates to CASSRLPSSNTGELFF.

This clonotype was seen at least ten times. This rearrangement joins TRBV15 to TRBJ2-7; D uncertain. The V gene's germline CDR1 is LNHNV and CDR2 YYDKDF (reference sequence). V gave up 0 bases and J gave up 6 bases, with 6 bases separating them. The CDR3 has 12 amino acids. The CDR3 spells CATSRDRLEQYV. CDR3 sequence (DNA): TGTGCCACCAGCAGAGATAGGCTCGAGCAGTACGTC.

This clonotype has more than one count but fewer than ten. CDR3 in DNA: TGTGCCAGCCATCGGGACATCGCGGGGGAGCAGTTCTTC. Its protein is CASHRDIAGEQFF. This chain connects TRBV5-4 to TRBJ2-1; D possibly uses TRBD1 or TRBD2 (6 bases each). With 7 bases removed from V and 10 bases from J, the gap between germline ends came to 18 bases. The CDR3 is 13 amino acids. The germline CDR1 and CDR2 sequences are SGHNT and YYREEE (reference sequence).